This T cell receptor beta chain was recovered during a study of cytomegalovirus exposure and HLA in healthy donors (dated by TCRdb to the late 2010s). Notes on the research overall: A later analysis indicated that the 95 to 150 validation repertoires were generated on the platform also employed for the 700 or so repertoires of the first cohort. The study aimed to test whether signatures of past pathogen exposure could be identified by cataloging public T cell receptors. Along with the approximately 650-subject first cohort, a separate validation cohort of about 110 different subjects was used. To predict cytomegalovirus infection status, the study combined high-throughput TCR immunosequencing, statistical association of individual TCRs with disease status, and machine learning.

Overall results and qualifications from the work: A few of the identified cytomegalovirus-associated TCR beta chains were confirmed in vitro to be specific for cytomegalovirus antigens. Cytomegalovirus status was reported to be diagnosed by the classifier with high specificity and sensitivity in both the original and validation cohorts. The study listed 164 TCR beta chains as associated with cytomegalovirus. Of the cluster scores, approximately 94% were above 0 in a later analysis, which found that TCRs clustered in the first cohort also tended to co-occur in the roughly 130 validation repertoires. According to the authors, the approach could potentially be generalized to other disease states and immunological phenotypes. The validation cohort had no HLA typing available for a later analysis, so co-occurrence within that cohort was assessed over all 120 or so repertoires. Most TCR sequences were seen in very few donors, while some public TCRs were found in many individuals.

The CDR3 spans 13 residues, from the cysteine through the phenylalanine. Just CDR3 DNA is preserved here, 39 bases in frame from base 1. V is reduced by 8 bases and J by 5 bases, leaving a spacing of 12 bases between them. CDR1 and CDR2 are drawn from the germline V gene: SNHLY, FYNNEI. With respect to this clone: The antigen this receptor binds is unknown. No base qualities exist here, and no much larger clone lies one base off it.

The donors were included in the validation cohort of approximately 120 subjects, a group kept apart from the approximately 650-subject first cohort. The library relied on the immunoSEQ multiplex PCR assay. For the original study's pipeline: A statistical classification framework was developed to diagnose cytomegalovirus status using the catalog of TCR beta chain sequences. Sourced from immuneACCESS, this table was stored by TCRdb with only in-frame sequences that have V and J called. A share of the clones is absent; for the studies checked, an unresolved V gene accounts for under half, and the remainder has no known explanation. The V and J calls and the clone size are those of that table, but D and trimming were determined from the DNA. Here the sample has some 140,000 clones; 84% occur a single time. The ten top clones hold 1.4% of the sample.

Sequenced material: PBMCs. The source is a woman under 40 in good health and CMV-seronegative. The chain uses TRBV2 and TRBJ1-4, with TRBD1 as a weak D call on 5 bases. The DNA sequence follows: TGTGCCAGCGGGCAGGGTGGAAATGAAAAACTGTTTTTT. It translates as CASGQGGNEKLFF.